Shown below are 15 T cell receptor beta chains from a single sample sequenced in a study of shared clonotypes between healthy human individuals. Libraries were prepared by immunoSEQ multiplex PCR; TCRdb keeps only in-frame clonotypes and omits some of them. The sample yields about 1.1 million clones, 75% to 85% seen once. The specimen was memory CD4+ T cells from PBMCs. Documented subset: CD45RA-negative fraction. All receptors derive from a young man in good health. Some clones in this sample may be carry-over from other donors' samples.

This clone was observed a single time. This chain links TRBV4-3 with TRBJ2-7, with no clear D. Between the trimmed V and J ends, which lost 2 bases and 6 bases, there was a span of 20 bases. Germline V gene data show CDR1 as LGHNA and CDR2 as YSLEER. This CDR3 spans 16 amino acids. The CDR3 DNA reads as TGCGCCAGCAGCCAATCATACTTCCTCCGAGTTGGCGAGCAGTACTTC. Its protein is CASSQSYFLRVGEQYF.

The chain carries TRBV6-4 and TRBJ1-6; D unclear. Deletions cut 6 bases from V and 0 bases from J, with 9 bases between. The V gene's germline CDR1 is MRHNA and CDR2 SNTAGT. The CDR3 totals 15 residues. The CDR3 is CASSLVGSYNSPLHF. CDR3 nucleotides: TGTGCCAGCAGCCTCGTGGGCTCCTATAATTCACCCCTCCACTTT.

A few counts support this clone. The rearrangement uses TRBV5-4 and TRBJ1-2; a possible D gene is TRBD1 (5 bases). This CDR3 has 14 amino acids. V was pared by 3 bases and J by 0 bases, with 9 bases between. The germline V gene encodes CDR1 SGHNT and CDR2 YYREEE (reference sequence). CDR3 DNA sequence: TGTGCCAGCAGCTGGGACGTCTCTAACTATGGCTACACCTTC. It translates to CASSWDVSNYGYTF.

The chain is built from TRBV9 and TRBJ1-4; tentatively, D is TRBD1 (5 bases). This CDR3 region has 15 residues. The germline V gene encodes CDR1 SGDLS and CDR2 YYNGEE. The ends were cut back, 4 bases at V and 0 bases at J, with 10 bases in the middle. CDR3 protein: CASSNRGATNEKLFF. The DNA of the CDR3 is TGTGCCAGCAGCAATAGGGGTGCAACTAATGAAAAACTGTTTTTT.

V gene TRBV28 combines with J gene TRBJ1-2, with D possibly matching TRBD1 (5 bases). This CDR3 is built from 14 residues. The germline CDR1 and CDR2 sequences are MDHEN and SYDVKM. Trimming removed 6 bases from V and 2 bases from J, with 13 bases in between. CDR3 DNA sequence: TGTGCCAGCAGCCGGCCGCGGGGGAACTATGGCTACACCTTC. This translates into CASSRPRGNYGYTF.

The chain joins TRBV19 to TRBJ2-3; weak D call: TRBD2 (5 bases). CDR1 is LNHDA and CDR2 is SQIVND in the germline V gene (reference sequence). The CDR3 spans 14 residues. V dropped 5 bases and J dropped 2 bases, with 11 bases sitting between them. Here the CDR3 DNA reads TGTGCCAGTAGTTCGAGCGGAATCACAGATACGCAGTATTTT. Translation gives CASSSSGITDTQYF.

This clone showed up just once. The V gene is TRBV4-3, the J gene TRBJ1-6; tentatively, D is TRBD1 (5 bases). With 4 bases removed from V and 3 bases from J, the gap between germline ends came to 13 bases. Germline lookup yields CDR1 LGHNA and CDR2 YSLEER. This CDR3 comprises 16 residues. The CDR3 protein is CASSLRRQFYNSPLHF. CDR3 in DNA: TGCGCCAGCAGCCTCAGGCGACAGTTCTATAATTCACCCCTCCACTTT.

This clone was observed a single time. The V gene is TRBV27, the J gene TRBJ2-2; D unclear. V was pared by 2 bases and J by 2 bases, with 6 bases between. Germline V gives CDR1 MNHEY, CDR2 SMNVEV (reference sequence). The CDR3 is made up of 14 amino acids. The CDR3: CASSLVVNTGELFF. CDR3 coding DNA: TGTGCCAGCAGTTTAGTCGTAAACACCGGGGAGCTGTTTTTT.

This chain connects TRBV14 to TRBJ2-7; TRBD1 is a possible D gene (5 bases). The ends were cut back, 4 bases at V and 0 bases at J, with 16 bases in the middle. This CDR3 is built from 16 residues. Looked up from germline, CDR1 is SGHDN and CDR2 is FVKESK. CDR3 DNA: TGTGCCAGCAGCCTGCTAATTAGGGGCGCCTCCTACGAGCAGTACTTC. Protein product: CASSLLIRGASYEQYF. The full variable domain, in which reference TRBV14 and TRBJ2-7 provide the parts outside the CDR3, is EAGVTQFPSHSVIEKGQTVTLRCDPISGHDNLYWYRRVMGKEIKFLLHFVKESKQDESGMPNNRFLAERTGGTYSTLKVQPAELEDSGVYFCASSLLIRGASYEQYFGPGTRLTVT.

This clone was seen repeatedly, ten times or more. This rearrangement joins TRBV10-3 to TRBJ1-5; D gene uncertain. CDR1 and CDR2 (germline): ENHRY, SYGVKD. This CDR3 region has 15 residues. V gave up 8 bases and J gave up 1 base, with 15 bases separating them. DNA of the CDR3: TGTGCCATCTCGGGCAGCATTTTCAGCAATCAGCCCCAGCATTTT. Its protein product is CAISGSIFSNQPQHF.

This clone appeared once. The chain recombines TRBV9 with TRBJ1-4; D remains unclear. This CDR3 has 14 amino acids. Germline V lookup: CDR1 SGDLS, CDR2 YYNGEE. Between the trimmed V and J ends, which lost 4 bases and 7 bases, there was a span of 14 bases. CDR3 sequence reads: CASSSRASGEKLFF. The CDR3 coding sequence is TGTGCCAGCAGCTCCAGAGCCTCGGGTGAAAAACTGTTTTTT.

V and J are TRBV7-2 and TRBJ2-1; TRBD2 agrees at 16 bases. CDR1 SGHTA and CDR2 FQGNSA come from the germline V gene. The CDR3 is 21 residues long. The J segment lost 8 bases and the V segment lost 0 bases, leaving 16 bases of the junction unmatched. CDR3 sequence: CASSLAPRGLAGGPVDHEQFF. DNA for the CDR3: TGTGCCAGCAGCTTAGCTCCCCGGGGACTAGCGGGAGGGCCGGTTGACCATGAGCAGTTCTTC.

CDR3 protein: CARSRDFSGLNQSSYNEQFF. In nucleotides, the CDR3 is TGTGCCAGAAGCCGGGACTTTTCGGGCCTCAACCAGAGCTCCTACAATGAGCAGTTCTTC. V and J are TRBV5-3 and TRBJ2-1, with TRBD2 as a possible D gene (6 bases). TRBV5-3 is classed as an ORF, of uncertain function. The CDR3 contains 20 residues. V gave up 4 bases and J gave up 0 bases, with 26 bases separating them.

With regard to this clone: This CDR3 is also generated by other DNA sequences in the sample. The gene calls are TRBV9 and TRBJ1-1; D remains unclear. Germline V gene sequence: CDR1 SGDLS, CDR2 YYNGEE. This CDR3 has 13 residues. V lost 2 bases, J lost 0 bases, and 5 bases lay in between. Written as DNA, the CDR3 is TGTGCCAGCAGCGTTAGGTTGAACACTGAAGCTTTCTTT. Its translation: CASSVRLNTEAFF.

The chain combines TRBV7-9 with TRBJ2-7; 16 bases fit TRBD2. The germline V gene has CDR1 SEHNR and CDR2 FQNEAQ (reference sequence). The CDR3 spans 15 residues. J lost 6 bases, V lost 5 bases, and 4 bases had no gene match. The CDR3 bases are TGTGCCAGCAGCCCGGGACTAGCGGGAGGGCGCGAGCAGTACTTC. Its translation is CASSPGLAGGREQYF.